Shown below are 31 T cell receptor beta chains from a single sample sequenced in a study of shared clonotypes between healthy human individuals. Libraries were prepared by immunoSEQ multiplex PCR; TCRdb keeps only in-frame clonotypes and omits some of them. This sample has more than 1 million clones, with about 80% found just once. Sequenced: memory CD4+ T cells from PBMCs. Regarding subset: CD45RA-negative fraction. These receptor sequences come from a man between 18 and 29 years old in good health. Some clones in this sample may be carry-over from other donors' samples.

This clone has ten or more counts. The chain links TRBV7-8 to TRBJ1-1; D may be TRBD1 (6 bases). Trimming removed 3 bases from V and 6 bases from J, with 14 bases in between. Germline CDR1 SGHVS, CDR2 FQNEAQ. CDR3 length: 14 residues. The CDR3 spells CASSFIGGRAEAFF. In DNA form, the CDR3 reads TGTGCCAGCAGCTTTATCGGGGGCCGGGCTGAAGCTTTCTTT.

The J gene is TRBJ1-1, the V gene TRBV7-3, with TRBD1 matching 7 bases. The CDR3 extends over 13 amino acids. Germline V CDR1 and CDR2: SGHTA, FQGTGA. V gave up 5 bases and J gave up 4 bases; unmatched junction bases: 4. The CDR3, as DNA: TGTGCCAGCAGCCGACAGGGTGTCACTGAAGCTTTCTTT. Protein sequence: CASSRQGVTEAFF.

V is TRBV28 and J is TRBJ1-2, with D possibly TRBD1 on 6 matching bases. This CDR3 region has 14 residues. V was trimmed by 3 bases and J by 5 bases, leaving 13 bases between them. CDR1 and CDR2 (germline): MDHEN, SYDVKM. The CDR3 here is CASSLEGGRYGYTF. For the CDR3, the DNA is TGTGCCAGCAGTTTGGAAGGGGGGCGATATGGCTACACCTTC.

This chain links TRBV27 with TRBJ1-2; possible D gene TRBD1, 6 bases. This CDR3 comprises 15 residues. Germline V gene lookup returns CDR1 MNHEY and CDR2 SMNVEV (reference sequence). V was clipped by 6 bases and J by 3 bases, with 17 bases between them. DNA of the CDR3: TGTGCCAGCAGCCGCGGGGGGGCGCCCTACTATGGCTACACCTTC. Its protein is CASSRGGAPYYGYTF.

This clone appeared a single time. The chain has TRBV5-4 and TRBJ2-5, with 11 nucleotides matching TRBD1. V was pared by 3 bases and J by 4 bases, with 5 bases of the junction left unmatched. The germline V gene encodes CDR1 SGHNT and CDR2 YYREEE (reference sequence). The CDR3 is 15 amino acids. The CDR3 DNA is TGTGCCAGCAGCTCGCCCGGACAGGGGGCAGAGACCCAGTACTTC. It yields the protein CASSSPGQGAETQYF.

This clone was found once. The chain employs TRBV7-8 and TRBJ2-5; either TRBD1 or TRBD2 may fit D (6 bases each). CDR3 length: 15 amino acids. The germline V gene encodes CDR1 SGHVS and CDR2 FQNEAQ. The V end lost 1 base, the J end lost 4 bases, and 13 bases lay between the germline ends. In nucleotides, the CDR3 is TGTGCCAGCAGCTTAGAGGGGGGCCGGGGAGAGACCCAGTACTTC. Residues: CASSLEGGRGETQYF.

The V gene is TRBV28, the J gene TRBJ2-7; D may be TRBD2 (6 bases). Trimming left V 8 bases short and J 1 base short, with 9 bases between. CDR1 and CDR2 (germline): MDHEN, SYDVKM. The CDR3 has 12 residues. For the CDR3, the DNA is TGTGCCAGCTTGAGCGGGTCCTACGAGCAGTACTTC. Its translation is CASLSGSYEQYF.

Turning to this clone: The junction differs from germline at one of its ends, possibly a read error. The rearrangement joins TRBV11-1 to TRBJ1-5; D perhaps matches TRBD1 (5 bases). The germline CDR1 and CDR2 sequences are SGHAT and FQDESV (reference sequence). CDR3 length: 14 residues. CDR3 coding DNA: TGTGCCGGCAGCTTAGACGGAGGGACTCAGCCCCAGCATTTT. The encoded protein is CAGSLDGGTQPQHF.

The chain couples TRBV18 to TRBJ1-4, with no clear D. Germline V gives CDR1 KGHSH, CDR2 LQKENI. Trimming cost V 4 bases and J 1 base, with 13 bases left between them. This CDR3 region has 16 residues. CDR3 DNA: TGTGCCAGCTCACTCCTTCAGACCGAAACTAATGAAAAACTGTTTTTT. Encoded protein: CASSLLQTETNEKLFF.

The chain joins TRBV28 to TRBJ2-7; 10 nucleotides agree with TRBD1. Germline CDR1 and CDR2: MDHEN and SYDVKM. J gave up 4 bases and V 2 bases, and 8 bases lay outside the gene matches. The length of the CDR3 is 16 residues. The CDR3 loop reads CASSLATGGKGYEQYF. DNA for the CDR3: TGTGCCAGCAGTTTAGCGACAGGGGGCAAGGGATACGAGCAGTACTTC.

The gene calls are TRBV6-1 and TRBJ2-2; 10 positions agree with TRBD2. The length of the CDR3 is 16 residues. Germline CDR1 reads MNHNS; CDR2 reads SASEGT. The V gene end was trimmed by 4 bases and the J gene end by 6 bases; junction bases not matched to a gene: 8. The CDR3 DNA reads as TGTGCCAGCAGTGCCAGCGGGAGGGGGAGGCCCGGGGAGCTGTTTTTT. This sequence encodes CASSASGRGRPGELFF.

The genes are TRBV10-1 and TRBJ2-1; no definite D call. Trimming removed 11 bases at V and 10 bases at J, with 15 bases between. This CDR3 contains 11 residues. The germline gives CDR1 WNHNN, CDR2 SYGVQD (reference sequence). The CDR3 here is CAALNIPEQFF. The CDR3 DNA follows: TGCGCCGCCCTGAACATCCCCGAGCAGTTCTTC.

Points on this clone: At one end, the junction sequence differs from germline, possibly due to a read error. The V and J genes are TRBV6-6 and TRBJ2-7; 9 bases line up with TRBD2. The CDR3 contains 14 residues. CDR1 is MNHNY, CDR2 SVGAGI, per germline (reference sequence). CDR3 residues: CAISEKGGRDEQYF. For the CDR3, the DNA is TGTGCCATCAGTGAGAAGGGCGGGAGGGACGAGCAGTACTTC.

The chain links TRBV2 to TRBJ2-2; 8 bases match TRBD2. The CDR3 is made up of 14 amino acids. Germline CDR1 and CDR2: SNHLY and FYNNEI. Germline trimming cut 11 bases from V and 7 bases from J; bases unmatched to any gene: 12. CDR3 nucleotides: TGTGCCGGCGGCCAAAGGGCGGGAGGCGGGGAGCTGTTTTTT. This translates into CAGGQRAGGGELFF.

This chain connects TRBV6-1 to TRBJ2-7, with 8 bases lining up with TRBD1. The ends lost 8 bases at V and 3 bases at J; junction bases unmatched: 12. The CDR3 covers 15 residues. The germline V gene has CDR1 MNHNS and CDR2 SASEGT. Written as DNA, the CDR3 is TGTGCCAGCCGGGACAGGCCCGGTGGACTCTACGAGCAGTACTTC. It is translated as CASRDRPGGLYEQYF.

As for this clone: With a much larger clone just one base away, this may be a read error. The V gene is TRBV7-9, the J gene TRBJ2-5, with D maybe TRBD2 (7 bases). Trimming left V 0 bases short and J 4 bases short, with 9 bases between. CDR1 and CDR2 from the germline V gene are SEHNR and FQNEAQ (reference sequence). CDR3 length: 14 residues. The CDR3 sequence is CASSLAGGGETQYF. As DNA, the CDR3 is TGTGCCAGCAGCTTAGCGGGAGGGGGAGAGACCCAGTACTTC.

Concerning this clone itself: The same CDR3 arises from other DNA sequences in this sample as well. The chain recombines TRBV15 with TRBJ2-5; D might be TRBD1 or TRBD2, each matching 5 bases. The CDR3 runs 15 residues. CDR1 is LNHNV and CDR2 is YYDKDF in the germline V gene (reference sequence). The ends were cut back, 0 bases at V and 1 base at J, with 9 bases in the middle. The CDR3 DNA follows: TGTGCCACCAGCAGAGAGGGACGGCCCCAAGAGACCCAGTACTTC. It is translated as CATSREGRPQETQYF.

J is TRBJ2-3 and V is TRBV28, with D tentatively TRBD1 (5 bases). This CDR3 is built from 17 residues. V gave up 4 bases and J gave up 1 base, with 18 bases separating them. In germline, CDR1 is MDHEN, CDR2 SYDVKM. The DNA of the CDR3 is TGTGCCAGCAGTTCCCCGACTCGAATAGGGGGCACAGATACGCAGTATTTT. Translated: CASSSPTRIGGTDTQYF. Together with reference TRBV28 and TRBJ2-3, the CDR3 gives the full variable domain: DVKVTQSSRYLVKRTGEKVFLECVQDMDHENMFWYRQDPGLGLRLIYFSYDVKMKEKGDIPEGYSVSREKKERFSLILESASTNQTSMYLCASSSPTRIGGTDTQYFGPGTRLTVL.

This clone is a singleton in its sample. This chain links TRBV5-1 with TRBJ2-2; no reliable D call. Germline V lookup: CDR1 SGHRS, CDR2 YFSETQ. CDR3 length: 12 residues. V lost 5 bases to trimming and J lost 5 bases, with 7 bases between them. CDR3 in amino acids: CASRRDTGELFF. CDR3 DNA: TGCGCCAGCAGAAGAGATACCGGGGAGCTGTTTTTT.

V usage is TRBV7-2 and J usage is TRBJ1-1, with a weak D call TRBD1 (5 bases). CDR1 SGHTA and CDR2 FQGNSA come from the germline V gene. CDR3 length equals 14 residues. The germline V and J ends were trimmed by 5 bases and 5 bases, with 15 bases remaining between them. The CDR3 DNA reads TGTGCCAGCAGCCCGGCCGGGGGGGTGACTGAAGCTTTCTTT. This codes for CASSPAGGVTEAFF.

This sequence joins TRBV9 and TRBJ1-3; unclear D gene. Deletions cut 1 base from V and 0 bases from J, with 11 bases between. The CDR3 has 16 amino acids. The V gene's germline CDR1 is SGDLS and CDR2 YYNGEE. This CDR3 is CASSVSSASSGNTIYF. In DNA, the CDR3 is TGTGCCAGCAGCGTATCTTCAGCTAGCTCTGGAAACACCATATATTTT.

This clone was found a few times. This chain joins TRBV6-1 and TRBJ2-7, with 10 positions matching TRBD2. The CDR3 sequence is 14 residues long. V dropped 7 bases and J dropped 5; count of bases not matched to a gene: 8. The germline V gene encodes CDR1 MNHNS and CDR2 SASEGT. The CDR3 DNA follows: TGTGCCAGCAACCCCGGGACTAGCGTCAACGAGCAGTACTTC. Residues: CASNPGTSVNEQYF.

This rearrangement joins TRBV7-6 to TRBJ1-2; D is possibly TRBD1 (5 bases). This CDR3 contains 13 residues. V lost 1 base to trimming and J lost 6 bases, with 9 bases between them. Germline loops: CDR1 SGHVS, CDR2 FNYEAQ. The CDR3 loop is CASSLGGVDGYTF. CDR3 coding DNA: TGTGCCAGCAGCTTAGGGGGGGTAGATGGCTACACCTTC.

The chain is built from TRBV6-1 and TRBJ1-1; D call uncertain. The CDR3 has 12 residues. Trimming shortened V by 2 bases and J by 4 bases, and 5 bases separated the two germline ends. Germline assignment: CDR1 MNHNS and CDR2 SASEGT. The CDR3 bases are TGTGCCAGCAGTGAACTGAGCACTGAAGCTTTCTTT. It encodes CASSELSTEAFF.

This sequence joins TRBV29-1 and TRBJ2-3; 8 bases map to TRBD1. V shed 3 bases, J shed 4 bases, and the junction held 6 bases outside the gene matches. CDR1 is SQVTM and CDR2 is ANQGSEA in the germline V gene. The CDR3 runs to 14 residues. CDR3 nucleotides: TGCAGCGTTGACCCGGACAGGGATCCAGATACGCAGTATTTT. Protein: CSVDPDRDPDTQYF.

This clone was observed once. CDR3 nucleotide sequence: TGTGCCAGCAGTTTATTAAATCTAGATCGGACTAGCGGGAACAATGAGCAGTTCTTC. It codes for CASSLLNLDRTSGNNEQFF. The chain combines TRBV27 with TRBJ2-1; 12 nucleotides match TRBD2. Germline V lookup: CDR1 MNHEY, CDR2 SMNVEV (reference sequence). V gave up 1 base and J gave up 5 bases; unmatched junction bases: 12. The CDR3 extends over 19 amino acids.

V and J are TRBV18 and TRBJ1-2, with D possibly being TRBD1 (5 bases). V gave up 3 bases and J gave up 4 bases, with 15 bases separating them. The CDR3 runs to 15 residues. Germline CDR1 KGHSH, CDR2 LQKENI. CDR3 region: CASSPGRGGLYGYTF. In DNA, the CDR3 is TGTGCCAGCTCACCTGGAAGGGGAGGGCTCTATGGCTACACCTTC.

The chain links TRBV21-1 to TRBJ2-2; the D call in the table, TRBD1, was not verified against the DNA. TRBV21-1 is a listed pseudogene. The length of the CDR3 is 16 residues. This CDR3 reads CASSKNRGQGTGELFF. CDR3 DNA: TGTGCCAGCAGCAAAAACAGGGGGCAAGGCACCGGGGAGCTGTTTTTT.

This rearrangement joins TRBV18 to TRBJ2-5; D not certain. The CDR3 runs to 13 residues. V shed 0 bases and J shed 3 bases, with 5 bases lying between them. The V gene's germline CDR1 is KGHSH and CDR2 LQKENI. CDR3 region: CASSPPQKETQYF. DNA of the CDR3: TGTGCCAGCTCACCACCTCAGAAAGAGACCCAGTACTTC.

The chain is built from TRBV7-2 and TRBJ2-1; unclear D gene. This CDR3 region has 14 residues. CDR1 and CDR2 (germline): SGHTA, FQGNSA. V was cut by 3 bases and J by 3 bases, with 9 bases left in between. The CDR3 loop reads CASSFSSDYNEQFF. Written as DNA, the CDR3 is TGTGCCAGCAGCTTTTCCAGCGACTACAATGAGCAGTTCTTC.

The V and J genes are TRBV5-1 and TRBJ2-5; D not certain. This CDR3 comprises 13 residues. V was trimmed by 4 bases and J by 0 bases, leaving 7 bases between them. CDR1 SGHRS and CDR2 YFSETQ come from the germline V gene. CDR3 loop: CASSREYQETQYF. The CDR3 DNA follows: TGCGCCAGCAGCCGTGAGTACCAAGAGACCCAGTACTTC.